The rows below give T cell receptor beta chains drawn from one sample of a study of regulatory T cells in long-lasting Graves disease. TCRdb re-called the multiplex PCR reads through MiXCR, storing one row per CDR3 protein. The sample has roughly 400,000 distinct CDR3 sequences, around 20% seen once. The sample consisted of peripheral blood mononuclear cells (PBMCs), taken when the disease was refractory, from a patient treated with antithyroid drugs. The receptors come from a female donor with Graves disease. Each CDR3 is given with its conserved first and last residue. The D gene is left open where the match is weak. Size tells how often a clone was seen (once, few, many) or the class of an expanded clone, and some rows leave it out.

cdr3_nt cdr3_aa d_call j_call v_call clone_size
TGTGCCAGCAGCGTAGACCCAAAAGTAGGAAACACCATATATTTT CASSVDPKVGNTIYF - TRBJ1-3 TRBV9 -
TGTGCCAGCAGTTTAATGGGACAGGGTGTAACCGAGCAGTACTTC CASSLMGQGVTEQYF TRBD1 TRBJ2-7 TRBV28 many
TGTGCCAGCAGCCAACGAGGACAGGGTTACTACGAGCAGTACTTC CASSQRGQGYYEQYF TRBD1 TRBJ2-7 TRBV4-2 -
TGTGCCAGCACCGCGGACAGGGCCTACGAGCAGTACTTC CASTADRAYEQYF TRBD1 TRBJ2-7 TRBV28 many
TGTGCCAGCAGCCGGGACAGAGGGCCCGGGGAGCTGTTTTTT CASSRDRGPGELFF TRBD1 TRBJ2-2 TRBV11-2 few
TGTGCCAGCAGTTTTTCCCTTGACAGGGGGCTAACTTCCTACGCGCAGTACTTC CASSFSLDRGLTSYAQYF TRBD1 TRBJ2-7 TRBV28 -
TGTGCCAGCAGGGGGGTTGAGAACGAGCAGTACTTC CASRGVENEQYF - TRBJ2-7 TRBV2 many
TGTGCCAGCACCGGGACAGGCGACACTGAAGCTTTCTTT CASTGTGDTEAFF TRBD1 TRBJ1-1 TRBV2 -
TGTGCCAGCAGCTTTCGAGGGGGCTCCTATAATTCACCCCTCCACTTT CASSFRGGSYNSPLHF - TRBJ1-6 TRBV7-9 -
TGTGCCACCAGCAGAGATCTCAACAGGGGGAACGAGCAGTACTTC CATSRDLNRGNEQYF TRBD1 TRBJ2-7 TRBV15 -
TGCAGTGCTAGAGAATCGGGAGCGTACACCGGGGAGCTGTTTTTT CSARESGAYTGELFF - TRBJ2-2 TRBV20-1 many
TGCAGTGCGAGTAGGTCAGCGGGAGGGAGCGAGACCCAGTACTTC CSASRSAGGSETQYF TRBD2 TRBJ2-5 TRBV20-1 few
TGTGCCAGCAGCTTCGGTGGGTCGGATCGAAAACTGTTTTTT CASSFGGSDRKLFF - TRBJ1-4 TRBV7-2 -
TGTGCCAGCAGCTCCGACGTCGACAATGAGCAGTTCTTC CASSSDVDNEQFF - TRBJ2-1 TRBV12-3/TRBV12-4 many
TGTGCCAGCAGTCCGGGACGTATGAACACCGGGGAGCTGTTTTTT CASSPGRMNTGELFF - TRBJ2-2 TRBV6-4 few
TGTGCCAGCAGTTACTCGAAGGTAGCCGGGGAGCTGTTTTTT CASSYSKVAGELFF - TRBJ2-2 TRBV6-5 many
TGTGCCACCAGTGATTTTTCCGGGGACGGCTACACCTTC CATSDFSGDGYTF - TRBJ1-2 TRBV24-1 few
TGCGCCAGCAGCTCTGTTCCAGGGGACGAGCAGTACTTC CASSSVPGDEQYF - TRBJ2-7 TRBV5-1 -